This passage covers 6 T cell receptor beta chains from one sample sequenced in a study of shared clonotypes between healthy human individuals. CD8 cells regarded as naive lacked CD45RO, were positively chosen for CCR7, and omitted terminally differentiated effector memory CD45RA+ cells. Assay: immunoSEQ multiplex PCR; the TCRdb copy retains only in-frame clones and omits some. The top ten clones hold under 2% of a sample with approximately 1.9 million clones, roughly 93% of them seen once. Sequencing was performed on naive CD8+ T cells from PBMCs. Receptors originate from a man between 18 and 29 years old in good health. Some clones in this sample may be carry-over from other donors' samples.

In DNA, the CDR3 is TGTGCCAGCAGTGAAGTTGGTAGCGGGATCTACAATGAGCAGTTCTTC. This codes for CASSEVGSGIYNEQFF. The chain uses TRBV6-1 and TRBJ2-1; 8 nucleotides line up with TRBD2. Looked up from germline, CDR1 is MNHNS and CDR2 is SASEGT. J was trimmed by 3 bases and V by 1 base; bases with no gene match: 5. The CDR3 spans 16 residues.

CDR3 bases: TGTGCCAGCAGTTACAGGCAGTTAGAGACCCAGTACTTC. Protein product: CASSYRQLETQYF. The chain uses TRBV6-5 and TRBJ2-5; D unresolved. CDR3 size: 13 residues. Germline lookup yields CDR1 MNHEY and CDR2 SVGAGI. Between the trimmed V and J ends, which lost 2 bases and 4 bases, there was a span of 8 bases.

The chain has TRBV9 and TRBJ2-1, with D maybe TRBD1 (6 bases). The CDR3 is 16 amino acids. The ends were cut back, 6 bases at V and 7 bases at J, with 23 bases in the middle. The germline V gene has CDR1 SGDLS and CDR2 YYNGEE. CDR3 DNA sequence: TGTGCCAGCACCACCCCGGAACAGGGAAGCTATAATGAGCAGTTCTTC. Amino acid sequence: CASTTPEQGSYNEQFF.

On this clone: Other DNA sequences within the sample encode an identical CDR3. The DNA for the CDR3 is TGTGCCAGCAGCTTGGCCCCCAATGAGCAGTTCTTC. It encodes CASSLAPNEQFF. V and J are TRBV5-6 and TRBJ2-1; no definite D call. The V and J ends lost 0 bases and 6 bases respectively, with 4 bases between them. There are 12 residues in the CDR3. Germline loops: CDR1 SGHDT, CDR2 YYEEEE.

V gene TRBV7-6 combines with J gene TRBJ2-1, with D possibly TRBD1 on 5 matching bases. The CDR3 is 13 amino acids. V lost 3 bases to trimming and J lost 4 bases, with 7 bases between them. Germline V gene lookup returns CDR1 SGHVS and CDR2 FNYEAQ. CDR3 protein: CASSLTAYNEQFF. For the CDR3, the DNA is TGTGCCAGCAGCTTGACAGCTTACAATGAGCAGTTCTTC. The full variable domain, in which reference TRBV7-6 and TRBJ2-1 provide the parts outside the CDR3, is GAGVSQSPRYKVTKRGQDVALRCDPISGHVSLYWYRQALGQGPEFLTYFNYEAQQDKSGLPNDRFSAERPEGSISTLTIQRTEQRDSAMYRCASSLTAYNEQFFGPGTRLTVL.

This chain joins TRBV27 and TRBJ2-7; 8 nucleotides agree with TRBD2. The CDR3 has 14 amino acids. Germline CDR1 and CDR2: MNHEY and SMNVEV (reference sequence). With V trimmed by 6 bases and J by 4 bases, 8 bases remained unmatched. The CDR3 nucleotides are TGTGCCAGCAGCCTCACTAGCGGATTATACGAGCAGTACTTC. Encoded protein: CASSLTSGLYEQYF.